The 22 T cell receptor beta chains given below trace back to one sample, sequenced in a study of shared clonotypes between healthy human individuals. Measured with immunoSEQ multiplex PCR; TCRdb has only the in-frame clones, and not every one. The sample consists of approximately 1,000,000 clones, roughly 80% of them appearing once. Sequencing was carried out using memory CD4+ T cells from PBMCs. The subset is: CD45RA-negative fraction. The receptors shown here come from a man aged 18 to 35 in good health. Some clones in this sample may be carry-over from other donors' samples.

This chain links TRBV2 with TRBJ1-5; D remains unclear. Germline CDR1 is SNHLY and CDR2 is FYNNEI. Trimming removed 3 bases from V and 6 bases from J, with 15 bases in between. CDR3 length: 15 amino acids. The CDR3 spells CASSEGQVTSQPQHF. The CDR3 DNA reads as TGTGCCAGCAGTGAGGGCCAGGTCACAAGTCAGCCCCAGCATTTT.

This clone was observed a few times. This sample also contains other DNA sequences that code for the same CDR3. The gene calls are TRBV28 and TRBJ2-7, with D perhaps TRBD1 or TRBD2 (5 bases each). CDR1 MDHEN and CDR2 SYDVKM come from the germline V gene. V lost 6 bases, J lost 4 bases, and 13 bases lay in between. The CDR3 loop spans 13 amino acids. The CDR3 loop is CASRTGTPYEQYF. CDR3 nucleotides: TGTGCCAGCAGAACGGGGACGCCGTACGAGCAGTACTTC.

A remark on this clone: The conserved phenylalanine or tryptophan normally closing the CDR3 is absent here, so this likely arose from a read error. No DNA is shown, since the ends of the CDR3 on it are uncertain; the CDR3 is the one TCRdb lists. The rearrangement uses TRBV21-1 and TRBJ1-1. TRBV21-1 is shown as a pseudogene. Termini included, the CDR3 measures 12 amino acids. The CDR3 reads CASSPGPTATYG.

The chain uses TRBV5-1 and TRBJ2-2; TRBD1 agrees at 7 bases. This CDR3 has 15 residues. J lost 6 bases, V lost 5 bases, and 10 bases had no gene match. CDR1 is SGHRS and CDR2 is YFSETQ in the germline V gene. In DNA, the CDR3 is TGCGCCAGCAGTACCGACAGGGTAGAAGCCGGGGAGCTGTTTTTT. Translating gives CASSTDRVEAGELFF.

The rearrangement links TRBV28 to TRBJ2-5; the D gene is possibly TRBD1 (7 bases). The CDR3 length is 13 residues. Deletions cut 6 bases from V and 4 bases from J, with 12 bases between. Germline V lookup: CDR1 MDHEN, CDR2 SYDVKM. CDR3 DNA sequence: TGTGCCAGCAGGGCAGGGGGGCGAGAGACCCAGTACTTC. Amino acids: CASRAGGRETQYF.

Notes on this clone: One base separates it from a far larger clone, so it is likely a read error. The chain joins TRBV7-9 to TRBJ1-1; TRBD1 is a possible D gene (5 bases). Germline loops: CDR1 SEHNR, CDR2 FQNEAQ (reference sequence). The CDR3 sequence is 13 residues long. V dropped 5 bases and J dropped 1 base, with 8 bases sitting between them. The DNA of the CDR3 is TGTGCCAGCAGCGCCGGACAGAACACTGAAGCTTTCTTT. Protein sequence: CASSAGQNTEAFF.

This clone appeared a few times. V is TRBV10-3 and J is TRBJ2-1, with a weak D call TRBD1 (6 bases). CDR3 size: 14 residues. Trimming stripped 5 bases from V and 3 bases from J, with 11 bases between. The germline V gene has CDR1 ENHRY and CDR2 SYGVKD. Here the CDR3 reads CAISSGDNYNEQFF. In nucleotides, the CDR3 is TGTGCCATCAGTTCAGGGGATAACTACAATGAGCAGTTCTTC.

CDR3 nucleotides: TGTGCCAGCAGACCGTCTATGGGGGGGCATCAGCCCCAGCATTTT. Translation gives CASRPSMGGHQPQHF. The chain carries TRBV28 and TRBJ1-5, with D perhaps TRBD1 (6 bases). Germline assignment: CDR1 MDHEN and CDR2 SYDVKM. This CDR3 spans 15 amino acids. V lost 6 bases and J 5 bases, leaving 17 bases between the germline ends.

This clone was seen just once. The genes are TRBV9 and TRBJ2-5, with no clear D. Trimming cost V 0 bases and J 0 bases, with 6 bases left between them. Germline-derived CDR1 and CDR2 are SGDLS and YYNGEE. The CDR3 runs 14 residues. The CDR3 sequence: CASSVAPNQETQYF. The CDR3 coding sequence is TGTGCCAGCAGCGTAGCTCCAAACCAAGAGACCCAGTACTTC.

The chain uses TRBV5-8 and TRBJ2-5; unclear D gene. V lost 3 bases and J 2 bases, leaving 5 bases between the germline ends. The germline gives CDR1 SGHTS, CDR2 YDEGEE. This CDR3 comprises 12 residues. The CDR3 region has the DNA TGTGCCAGCAGCTGGGCGCAAGAGACCCAGTACTTC. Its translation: CASSWAQETQYF.

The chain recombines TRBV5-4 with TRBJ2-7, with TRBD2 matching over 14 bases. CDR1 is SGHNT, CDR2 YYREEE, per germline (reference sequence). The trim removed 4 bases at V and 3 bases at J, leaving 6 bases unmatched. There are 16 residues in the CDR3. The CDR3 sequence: CASSRGGLAGDYEQYF. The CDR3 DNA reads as TGTGCCAGCAGCCGGGGGGGACTAGCGGGAGACTACGAGCAGTACTTC.

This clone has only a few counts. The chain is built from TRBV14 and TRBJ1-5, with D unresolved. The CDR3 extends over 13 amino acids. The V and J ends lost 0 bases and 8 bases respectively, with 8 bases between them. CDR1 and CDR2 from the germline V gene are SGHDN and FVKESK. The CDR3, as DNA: TGTGCCAGCAGCCAAGACTTAGGCAAGCCCCAGCATTTT. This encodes CASSQDLGKPQHF.

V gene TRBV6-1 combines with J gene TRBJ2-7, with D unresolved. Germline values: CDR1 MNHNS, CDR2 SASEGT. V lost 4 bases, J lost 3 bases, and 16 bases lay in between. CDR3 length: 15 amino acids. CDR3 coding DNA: TGTGCCAGCAGTGGACAAAGGGTGCGGAGCTACGAGCAGTACTTC. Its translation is CASSGQRVRSYEQYF.

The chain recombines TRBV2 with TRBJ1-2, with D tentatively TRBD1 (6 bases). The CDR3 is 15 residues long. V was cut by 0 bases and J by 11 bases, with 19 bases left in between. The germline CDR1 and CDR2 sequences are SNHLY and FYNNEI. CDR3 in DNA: TGTGCCAGCAGTGAAGCGCGGAGTGACAGGTTTAGTTACACCTTC. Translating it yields CASSEARSDRFSYTF.

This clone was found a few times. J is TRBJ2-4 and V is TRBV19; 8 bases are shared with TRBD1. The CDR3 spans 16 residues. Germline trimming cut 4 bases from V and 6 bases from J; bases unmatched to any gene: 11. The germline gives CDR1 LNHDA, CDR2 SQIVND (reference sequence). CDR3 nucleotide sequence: TGTGCCAGTAGTACGATCCAGGGGGCCGTTGGAAACATTCAGTACTTC. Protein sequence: CASSTIQGAVGNIQYF.

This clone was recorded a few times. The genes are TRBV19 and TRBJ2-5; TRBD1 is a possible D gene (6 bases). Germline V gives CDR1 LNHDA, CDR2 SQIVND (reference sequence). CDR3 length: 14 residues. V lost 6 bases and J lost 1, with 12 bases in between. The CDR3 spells CASSPDRFQETQYF. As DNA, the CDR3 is TGTGCCAGTAGCCCGGACAGATTCCAAGAGACCCAGTACTTC.

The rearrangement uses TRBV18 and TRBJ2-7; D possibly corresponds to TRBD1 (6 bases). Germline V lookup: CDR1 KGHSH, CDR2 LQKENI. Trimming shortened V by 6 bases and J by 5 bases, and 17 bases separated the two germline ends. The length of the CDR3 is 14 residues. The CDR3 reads CASSTGKGLDEQYF. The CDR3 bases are TGTGCCAGCTCTACAGGGAAGGGGCTTGACGAGCAGTACTTC.

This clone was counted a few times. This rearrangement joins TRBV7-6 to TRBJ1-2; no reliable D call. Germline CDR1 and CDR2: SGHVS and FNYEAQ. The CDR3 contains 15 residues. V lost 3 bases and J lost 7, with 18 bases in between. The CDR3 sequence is CASSLSPGAYGGYTF. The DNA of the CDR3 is TGTGCCAGCAGCTTGTCTCCGGGCGCCTATGGTGGCTACACCTTC.

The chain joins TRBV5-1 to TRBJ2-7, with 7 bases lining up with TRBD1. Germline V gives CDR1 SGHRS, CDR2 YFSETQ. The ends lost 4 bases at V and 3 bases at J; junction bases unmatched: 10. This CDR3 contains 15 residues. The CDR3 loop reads CASSGTATSNYEQYF. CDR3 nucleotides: TGCGCCAGCAGCGGGACAGCTACCTCCAACTACGAGCAGTACTTC.

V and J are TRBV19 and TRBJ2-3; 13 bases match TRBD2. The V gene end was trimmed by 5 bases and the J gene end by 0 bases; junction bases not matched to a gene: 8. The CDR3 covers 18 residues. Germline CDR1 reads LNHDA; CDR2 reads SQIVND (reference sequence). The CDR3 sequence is CASSVWTSGGASTDTQYF. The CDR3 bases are TGTGCCAGTAGTGTATGGACTAGCGGGGGTGCTAGCACAGATACGCAGTATTTT.

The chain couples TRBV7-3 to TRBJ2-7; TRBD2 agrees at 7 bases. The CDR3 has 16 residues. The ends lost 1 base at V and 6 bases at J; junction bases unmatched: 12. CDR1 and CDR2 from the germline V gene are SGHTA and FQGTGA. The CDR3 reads CASSLNSVGGPFEQYF. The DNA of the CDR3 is TGTGCCAGCAGCTTAAATTCTGTGGGAGGGCCGTTCGAGCAGTACTTC.

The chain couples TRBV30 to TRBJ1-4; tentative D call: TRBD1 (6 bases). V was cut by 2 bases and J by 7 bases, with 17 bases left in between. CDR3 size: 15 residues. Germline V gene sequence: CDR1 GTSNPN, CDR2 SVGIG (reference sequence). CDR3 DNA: TGTGCCTGGAGTTCTCCCCCAGGGGCTACTGAAAAACTGTTTTTT. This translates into CAWSSPPGATEKLFF.